The clone carrying this T cell receptor beta chain was picked up a small number of times. Its antigen is currently unknown. The source of the sample is a study of response to subunit inactivated influenza vaccine. General study results and limits: Authors suggested that a seasonal influenza vaccination recruits few new T cells each time.

Losses at the gene ends were 0 bases for V and 3 bases for J; bases not matched to a gene: 13. This CDR3 is 18 amino acids long. Germline V gives CDR1 DFQATT, CDR2 SNEGSKA (reference sequence). Each CDR3 protein gets one entry after TCRdb re-called the RT-PCR reads with MiXCR. Of hundreds of thousands of distinct CDR3 sequences in the sample, around 13% were seen once. This rearrangement joins TRBV20-1 to TRBJ2-1; 8 bases map to TRBD2. The sample here was PBMCs from blood, taken more than 35 days after vaccination. The clonotype was recovered from a man in his fifties or sixties who received an inactivated influenza vaccine. The CDR3 nucleotides read TGCAGTGCTAGAGATCGTTCCAGGGGACTAGAGGGCTACAATGAGCAGTTCTTC. Translated, it gives CSARDRSRGLEGYNEQFF.